This T cell receptor beta chain is from a study of metastatic and nonmetastatic thyroid tumors. Study context: Thyroid patients, malignant and benign, had repertoires compared across blood and tumor or nodule tissue.

Trimming at V came to 6 bases and at J to 5 bases, leaving 6 bases not matched to a gene. This CDR3 is built from 14 residues. Germline CDR1 MNHNS, CDR2 SASEGT. TCRdb re-called clones from the PCR reads using MiXCR. This sample yields tens of thousands of clones, of which 15% to 20% are seen a single time; roughly 13% belongs to the top ten. There are many counts of this clone. No treatment of any kind had been given to any patient before thyroid surgery. The sequencing sample was made of blood. The receptor's source is a female donor with papillary thyroid cancer or a benign thyroid nodule (not recorded which). Some clones in this sample may be carry-over from other donors' samples. The chain employs TRBV6-1 and TRBJ1-4; TRBD1 matches 7 bases. This CDR3 is CASSPQGRNEKLFF. The CDR3 DNA sequence: TGTGCCAGCAGCCCACAGGGGAGGAATGAAAAACTGTTTTTT.